The TCR beta chain described here comes from a study of blood T cell repertoires in COVID-19. Germline trimming cut 0 bases from V and 8 bases from J; bases unmatched to any gene: 5. CDR3 size: 15 residues. From germline, CDR1 is SGHTA and CDR2 FQGTGA. The repertoire was sequenced with immunoSEQ multiplex PCR; TCRdb's copy has only in-frame clones and lacks some. The sample records some 180,000 clones, around 87% being singletons. The gene calls are TRBV7-3 and TRBJ2-1, with 9 bases identical to TRBD2. Input material: peripheral blood. This receptor was obtained from a man aged 50 to 59 with acute or convalescent COVID-19. Here the CDR3 reads CASSLTLAGPHEQFF. The CDR3 nucleotides read TGTGCCAGCAGCTTAACACTAGCGGGTCCCCATGAGCAGTTCTTC. Combining the CDR3 with reference TRBV7-3 and TRBJ2-1 gives the whole variable domain GAGVSQTPSNKVTEKGKYVELRCDPISGHTALYWYRQSLGQGPEFLIYFQGTGAADDSGLPNDRFFAVRPEGSVSTLKIQRTERGDSAVYLCASSLTLAGPHEQFFGPGTRLTVL.